This T cell receptor (beta chain) was retrieved from a study of beta chain features in type 1 diabetes. The authors reverse transcribed all of the isolated RNA, so sequencing captured expressed TCRB transcripts. Repertoires were generated with immunoSEQ multiplex PCR, while TCRdb's copy carries only in-frame clones and drops some. The sample records about 470,000 clones, roughly 30% being singletons. General study findings and limits: For type 1 diabetes patients, VDJ junctions showed fewer insertions and more deletions.

This clone was found a few times. Its specificity is unknown. V shed 5 bases, J shed 3 bases, and the junction held 4 bases outside the gene matches. Per germline, CDR1 MGHDK and CDR2 SYGVNS. This CDR3 has 16 residues. Specimen: naive CD4+ T cells from blood. The J gene is TRBJ2-3, the V gene TRBV25-1, with 14 nucleotides matching TRBD2. This receptor was taken from a young man in good health. CDR3 DNA sequence: TGTGCCAGCAGTCCCGGGACTAGCGGGAGTACAGATACGCAGTATTTT. Its translation is CASSPGTSGSTDTQYF.